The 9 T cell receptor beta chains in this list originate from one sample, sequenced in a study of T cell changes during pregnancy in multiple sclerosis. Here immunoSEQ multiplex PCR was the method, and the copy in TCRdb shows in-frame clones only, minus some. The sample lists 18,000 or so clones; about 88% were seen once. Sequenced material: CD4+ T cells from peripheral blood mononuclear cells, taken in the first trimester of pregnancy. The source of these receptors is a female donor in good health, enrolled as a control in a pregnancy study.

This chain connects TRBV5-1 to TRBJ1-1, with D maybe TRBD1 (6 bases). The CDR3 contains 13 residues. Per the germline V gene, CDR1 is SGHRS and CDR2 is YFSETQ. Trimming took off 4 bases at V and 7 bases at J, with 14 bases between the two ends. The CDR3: CASSLRQAGEAFF. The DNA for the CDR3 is TGCGCCAGCAGCCTGAGACAGGCTGGTGAAGCTTTCTTT.

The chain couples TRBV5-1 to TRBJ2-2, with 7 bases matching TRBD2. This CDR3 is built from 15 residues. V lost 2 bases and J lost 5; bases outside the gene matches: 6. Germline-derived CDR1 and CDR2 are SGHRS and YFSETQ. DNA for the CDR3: TGCGCCAGCAGCTTTCCGGGGGGATATACCGGGGAGCTGTTTTTT. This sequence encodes CASSFPGGYTGELFF.

CDR3 DNA sequence: TGTGCCAGCAGTGATACAAGGGGGCGAGTCCATGGCTACACCTTC. It translates to CASSDTRGRVHGYTF. V is TRBV25-1 and J is TRBJ1-2; 7 nucleotides match TRBD1. Germline assignment: CDR1 MGHDK and CDR2 SYGVNS. V was pared by 3 bases and J by 6 bases, with 10 bases of the junction left unmatched. CDR3 length equals 15 residues.

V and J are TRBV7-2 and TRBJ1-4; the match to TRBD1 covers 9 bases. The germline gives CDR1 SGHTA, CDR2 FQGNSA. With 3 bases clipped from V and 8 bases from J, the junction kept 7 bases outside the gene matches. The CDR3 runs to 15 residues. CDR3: CASSLRGGTGEKLFF. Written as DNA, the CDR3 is TGTGCCAGCAGCTTGAGGGGAGGGACAGGGGAAAAACTGTTTTTT.

The CDR3 is CASRWTSGDPQETQYF. In DNA, the CDR3 is TGTGCCAGCAGATGGACTAGCGGGGACCCCCAAGAGACCCAGTACTTC. V and J are TRBV6-6 and TRBJ2-5; 12 bases are shared with TRBD2. The CDR3 is made up of 16 amino acids. Looked up from germline, CDR1 is MNHNY and CDR2 is SVGAGI (reference sequence). The V segment lost 6 bases and the J segment 1 base; nucleotides outside the gene matches: 6.

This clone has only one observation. CDR3 residues: CASSVEGGSSYEQYF. The CDR3 region has the DNA TGTGCCAGCAGCGTCGAGGGCGGGAGCTCCTACGAGCAGTACTTC. This rearrangement joins TRBV9 to TRBJ2-7, with 7 bases that match TRBD2. With 2 bases clipped from V and 0 bases from J, the junction kept 5 bases outside the gene matches. The CDR3 has 15 amino acids. Germline assignment: CDR1 SGDLS and CDR2 YYNGEE.

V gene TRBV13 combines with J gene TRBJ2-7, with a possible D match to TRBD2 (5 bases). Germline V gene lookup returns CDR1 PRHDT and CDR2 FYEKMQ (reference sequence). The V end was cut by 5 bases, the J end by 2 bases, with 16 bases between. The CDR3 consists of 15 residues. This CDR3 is CASSRGRVSTYEQYF. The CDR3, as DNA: TGTGCCAGCAGCCGAGGGCGGGTTTCCACCTACGAGCAGTACTTC.

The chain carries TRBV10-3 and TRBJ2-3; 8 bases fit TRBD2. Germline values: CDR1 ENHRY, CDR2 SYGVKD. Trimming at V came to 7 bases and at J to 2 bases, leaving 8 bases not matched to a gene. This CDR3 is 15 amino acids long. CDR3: CAINPGLGATDTQYF. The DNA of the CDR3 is TGTGCCATCAACCCGGGACTAGGGGCCACAGATACGCAGTATTTT.

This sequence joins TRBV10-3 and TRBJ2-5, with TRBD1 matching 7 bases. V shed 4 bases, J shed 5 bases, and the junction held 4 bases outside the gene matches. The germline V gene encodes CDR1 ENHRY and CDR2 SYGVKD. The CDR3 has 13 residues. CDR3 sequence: CAISGTGDETQYF. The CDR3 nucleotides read TGTGCCATCAGTGGAACAGGGGACGAGACCCAGTACTTC.